The present TCR beta chain was sequenced within a study of shared clonotypes between healthy human individuals. Notes on the study in general: Estimated richness was generally greater in naive than memory subsets. It was the few donors that limited the genetic and exposure-history diversity represented. Clonotypes that were shared across a handful of donors made up around 5.5% of naive CD4 clonotypes.

As concerns this clone: Its cognate antigen is unknown.

Across several immunoSEQ plates, the genomic DNA of each subset was split evenly. Assay used: immunoSEQ multiplex PCR; TCRdb lists only in-frame clones, some missing. The sample has some 1.5 million clones, roughly 96% seen once; the top ten hold more than 0.9%. This CDR3 spans 15 amino acids. V trimming: 2 bases; J trimming: 8 bases; junction bases outside the gene matches: 6. In germline, CDR1 is MNHEY, CDR2 SMNVEV (reference sequence). The source material was naive CD4+ T cells sorted from blood. Subset in this sample: CD45RA+ positively selected. The rearrangement links TRBV27 to TRBJ2-3; 11 bases line up with TRBD1. The sequence came from a man aged 25 to 40 in good health. The CDR3: CASSLNSGQGATQYF. Written as DNA, the CDR3 is TGTGCCAGCAGTTTAAATTCCGGACAGGGGGCTACGCAGTATTTT.